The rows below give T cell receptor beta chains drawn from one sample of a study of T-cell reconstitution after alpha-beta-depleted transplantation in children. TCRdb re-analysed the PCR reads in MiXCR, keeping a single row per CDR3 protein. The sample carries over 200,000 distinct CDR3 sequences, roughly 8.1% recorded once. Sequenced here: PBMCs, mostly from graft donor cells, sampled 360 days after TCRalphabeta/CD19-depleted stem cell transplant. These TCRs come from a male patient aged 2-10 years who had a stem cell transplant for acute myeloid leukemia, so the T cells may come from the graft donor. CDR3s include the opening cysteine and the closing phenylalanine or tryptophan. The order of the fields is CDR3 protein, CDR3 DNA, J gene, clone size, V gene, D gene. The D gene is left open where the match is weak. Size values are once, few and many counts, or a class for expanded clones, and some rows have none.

CDR3: CASSLRPGLWDSYNEQFF
DNA: TGTGCCAGCAGCCTGAGGCCAGGGTTGTGGGACTCCTACAATGAGCAGTTCTTC
J: TRBJ2-1
size: many
V: TRBV7-3
D: -

CDR3: CASSLGTSGRDFSYEQYF
DNA: TGTGCCAGCAGCTTAGGGACTAGCGGGAGGGATTTCTCCTACGAGCAGTACTTC
J: TRBJ2-7
size: few
V: TRBV11-2
D: TRBD2

CDR3: CASSQDHTYEQYF
DNA: TGTGCCAGCAGCCAAGATCACACCTACGAGCAGTACTTC
J: TRBJ2-7
size: few
V: TRBV3-1
D: -

CDR3: CATRTSGMTDTQYF
DNA: TGTGCCACGAGGACTAGCGGGATGACAGATACGCAGTATTTT
J: TRBJ2-3
size: many
V: TRBV10-3
D: TRBD2

CDR3: CSVVPSGRTTDTQYF
DNA: TGCAGCGTTGTGCCTAGCGGGAGAACGACAGATACGCAGTATTTT
J: TRBJ2-3
size: -
V: TRBV29-1
D: TRBD2

CDR3: CSGRGAVPNEQFF
DNA: TGCAGCGGCCGAGGAGCGGTCCCCAATGAGCAGTTCTTC
J: TRBJ2-1
size: few
V: TRBV29-1
D: -

CDR3: CASSETDGYTEAFF
DNA: TGTGCCAGCAGCGAAACGGACGGATACACTGAAGCTTTCTTT
J: TRBJ1-1
size: many
V: TRBV5-6
D: -

CDR3: CASSLDGRGPSTDTQYF
DNA: TGCGCCAGCAGCTTGGACGGTAGGGGACCTAGCACAGATACGCAGTATTTT
J: TRBJ2-3
size: many
V: TRBV5-1
D: -

CDR3: CSARDRVRGSSYNSPLHF
DNA: TGCAGTGCTAGGGACAGGGTCCGGGGAAGCTCCTATAATTCACCCCTCCACTTT
J: TRBJ1-6
size: -
V: TRBV20-1
D: TRBD1

CDR3: CSVALTNTGELFF
DNA: TGCAGCGTTGCCCTGACGAACACCGGGGAGCTGTTTTTT
J: TRBJ2-2
size: many
V: TRBV29-1
D: -

CDR3: CASREGLAGGYNEQFF
DNA: TGTGCCAGCAGAGAGGGACTAGCGGGGGGCTACAATGAGCAGTTCTTC
J: TRBJ2-1
size: -
V: TRBV12-3/TRBV12-4
D: TRBD2

CDR3: CASSGAGGYTEAFF
DNA: TGTGCCAGCAGTGGTGCAGGGGGTTACACTGAAGCTTTCTTT
J: TRBJ1-1
size: many
V: TRBV25-1
D: TRBD1

CDR3: CSAIWTGTTSQPQHF
DNA: TGCAGTGCTATTTGGACAGGGACTACTTCTCAGCCCCAGCATTTT
J: TRBJ1-5
size: -
V: TRBV20-1
D: TRBD1

CDR3: CASSLRHGYGYTF
DNA: TGTGCCAGCAGTTTAAGGCACGGGTATGGCTACACCTTC
J: TRBJ1-2
size: few
V: TRBV12-3/TRBV12-4
D: -

CDR3: CASAKVAGSEAFF
DNA: TGTGCCAGTGCCAAAGTGGCAGGGAGTGAAGCTTTCTTT
J: TRBJ1-1
size: few
V: TRBV12-3/TRBV12-4
D: -

CDR3: CASSPEQGLYEQYF
DNA: TGTGCCAGCTCACCGGAACAGGGTCTCTACGAGCAGTACTTC
J: TRBJ2-7
size: -
V: TRBV18
D: -

CDR3: CASSELAGGYEQYF
DNA: TGTGCCAGCAGCGAACTAGCGGGGGGCTACGAGCAGTACTTC
J: TRBJ2-7
size: many
V: TRBV7-2
D: TRBD2

CDR3: CASSLGGTMAHTQYF
DNA: TGTGCCAGCAGTTTGGGAGGAACAATGGCTCATACGCAGTATTTT
J: TRBJ2-3
size: many
V: TRBV28
D: -

CDR3: CSADGKNSGANVLTF
DNA: TGCAGCGCGGACGGTAAGAACTCTGGGGCCAACGTCCTGACTTTC
J: TRBJ2-6
size: -
V: TRBV29-1
D: -

CDR3: CASSLSGPNTEAFF
DNA: TGTGCCAGCAGCTTATCCGGGCCAAACACTGAAGCTTTCTTT
J: TRBJ1-1
size: -
V: TRBV7-3
D: -

CDR3: CASSQALGGSYTF
DNA: TGCGCCAGCAGCCAAGCTCTCGGAGGGAGCTACACCTTC
J: TRBJ1-2
size: -
V: TRBV4-3
D: -

CDR3: CASSVGEGQETQYF
DNA: TGTGCCAGCAGCGTAGGGGAAGGCCAAGAGACCCAGTACTTC
J: TRBJ2-5
size: many
V: TRBV9
D: -

CDR3: CAISDWIGVDGYGYTF
DNA: TGTGCCATCAGTGATTGGATCGGGGTCGATGGCTATGGCTACACCTTC
J: TRBJ1-2
size: few
V: TRBV10-3
D: -

CDR3: CSAPGHLNTEAFF
DNA: TGCAGTGCGCCGGGACACCTGAACACTGAAGCTTTCTTT
J: TRBJ1-1
size: -
V: TRBV20-1
D: -

CDR3: CASSPVETDEAFF
DNA: TGTGCCAGCTCACCTGTAGAGACCGATGAAGCTTTCTTT
J: TRBJ1-1
size: -
V: TRBV18
D: -

CDR3: CASSLGTQPYNEQFF
DNA: TGTGCCAGCAGCTTGGGCACCCAGCCCTACAATGAGCAGTTCTTC
J: TRBJ2-1
size: few
V: TRBV11-2
D: -

CDR3: CSALPGQLNTEAFF
DNA: TGCAGTGCTCTCCCCGGACAACTTAACACTGAAGCTTTCTTT
J: TRBJ1-1
size: many
V: TRBV20-1
D: -